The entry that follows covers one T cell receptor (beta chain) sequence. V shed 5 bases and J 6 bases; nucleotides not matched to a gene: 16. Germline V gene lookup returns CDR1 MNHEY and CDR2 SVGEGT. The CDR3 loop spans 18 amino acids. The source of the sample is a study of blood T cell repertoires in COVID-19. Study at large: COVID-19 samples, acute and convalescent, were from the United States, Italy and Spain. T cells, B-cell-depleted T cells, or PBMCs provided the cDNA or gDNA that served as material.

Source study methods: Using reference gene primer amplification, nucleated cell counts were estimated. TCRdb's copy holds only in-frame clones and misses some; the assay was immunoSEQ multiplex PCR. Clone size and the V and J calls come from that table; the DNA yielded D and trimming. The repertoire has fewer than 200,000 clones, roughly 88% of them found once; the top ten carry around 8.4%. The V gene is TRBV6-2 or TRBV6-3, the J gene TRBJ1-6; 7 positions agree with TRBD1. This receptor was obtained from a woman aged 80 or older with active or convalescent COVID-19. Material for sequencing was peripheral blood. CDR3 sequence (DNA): TGTGCCAGCAGTCCCAGACCCCGACGGGGACAGACTAATTCACCCCTCCACTTT. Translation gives CASSPRPRRGQTNSPLHF.